This TCR beta chain was recovered during a study of neurological immune-mediated disorders. The table lists this clonotype with many counts. The CDR3 loop spans 15 amino acids. Trimming at V came to 5 bases and at J to 2 bases, leaving 6 bases not matched to a gene. CDR1 and CDR2 from the germline V gene are ENHRY and SYGVKD. As for the cDNA, it was generated by 5'RACE with 10-nucleotide random UMIs. Via MiXCR, TCRdb re-called the 5' RACE reads, giving one row per CDR3 protein. The sample consists of tens of thousands of distinct CDR3 sequences, 3.7% of them appearing once. The receptor was isolated from a woman aged 45-59 years with multiple sclerosis. The gene calls are TRBV10-3 and TRBJ2-5, with 9 positions matching TRBD1. Sequenced sample: PBMCs. The CDR3 spells CAISSRDREQETQYF. The CDR3 bases are TGTGCCATCAGTAGCCGGGACAGGGAACAAGAGACCCAGTACTTC.